This paragraph covers one T cell receptor (beta chain) sequence. Its antigen is currently unknown. Just one base apart from a much larger clone, this may be a read error. Ten milliliters of peripheral blood were drawn from each donor. The CDR3 loop spans 13 amino acids. Germline V CDR1 and CDR2: SGHTA, FQGNSA. The V and J ends lost 5 bases and 5 bases respectively, with 12 bases between them. This record comes from a study of blood T cells in healthy people across ages. As for the study in general: About one barcoded beta molecule per two T cells was the capture yield of template switching. Study results and limitations: Correlation between TCR beta diversity and naive T cell percentage was strong.

A second about 7 to 12 cycle PCR used barcoded and J-beta primers. Each TCR beta cDNA got a 12-nucleotide random molecular identifier. TCRdb reprocessed the 5' RACE reads via MiXCR and lists one record per CDR3 protein. This sample carries roughly 1.5 million distinct CDR3 sequences, approximately 43% of them seen once, and the ten largest clones take about 4.1%. The sample taken for sequencing was blood. This TCR came from a woman in her late teens or twenties in good health. This rearrangement joins TRBV7-2 to TRBJ2-5, with unresolved D. The CDR3 region is CASSVVGRETQYF. CDR3 nucleotides: TGTGCCAGCAGCGTAGTAGGGCGTGAGACCCAGTACTTC.